The rows below give T cell receptor beta chains drawn from one sample of a study of PD-1 blockade in classical Hodgkin lymphoma. Repertoires were generated with immunoSEQ multiplex PCR, while TCRdb's copy carries only in-frame clones and drops some. The table records roughly 50,000 clones, roughly 80% of them present only once. This specimen consisted of peripheral blood mononuclear cells (PBMCs), obtained at baseline. The receptors stem from a human donor with classical Hodgkin lymphoma. Both conserved end residues are part of each CDR3. Each record gives: J gene, D gene, V gene, clone size, CDR3 protein, CDR3 DNA. D genes are given only for firm matches. Size is omitted from some rows. Given values are once, few, many or a class for expanded clones.

>TRBJ2-4|TRBD2|TRBV27|many
CASSPPSGRMMVGKNIQYF
TGTGCCAGCAGTCCCCCTAGCGGGAGAATGATGGTGGGCAAAAACATTCAGTACTTC
>TRBJ1-2|.|TRBV18|.
CASSPPARENYGYTF
TGTGCCAGCTCACCACCCGCCAGGGAGAACTATGGCTACACCTTC
>TRBJ2-1|.|TRBV10-3|.
CASAMEGDEQFF
TGTGCGTCGGCTATGGAAGGCGATGAGCAGTTCTTC
>TRBJ2-7|.|TRBV7-9|.
CASSLQGAVNEQYF
TGTGCCAGCAGCCTCCAAGGAGCGGTTAACGAGCAGTACTTC
>TRBJ2-5|.|TRBV2|.
CASSETEGETQYF
TGTGCCAGCAGTGAGACCGAGGGAGAGACCCAGTACTTC
>TRBJ2-2|TRBD2|TRBV5-1|.
CASSLRLAGVSTGELFF
TGCGCCAGCAGCTTGAGACTAGCGGGAGTATCAACCGGGGAGCTGTTTTTT
>TRBJ2-3|.|TRBV10-3|.
CAISEGDTQYF
TGTGCCATCAGCGAGGGAGATACGCAGTATTTT
>TRBJ1-1|TRBD1|TRBV5-1|once
CASSRQGMENTEAFF
TGCGCCAGTAGTAGACAGGGGATGGAGAACACTGAAGCTTTCTTT
>TRBJ2-2|.|TRBV10-3|.
CAITRTANTGELFF
TGTGCCATCACTCGGACAGCGAACACCGGGGAGCTGTTTTTT
>TRBJ1-1|.|TRBV13|.
CASSPRRGAEAFF
TGTGCCAGCAGCCCCCGACGAGGCGCTGAAGCTTTCTTT
>TRBJ1-2|TRBD1|TRBV19|.
CASLTGGAANYGYTF
TGTGCCAGTTTGACAGGGGGCGCAGCTAACTATGGCTACACCTTC
>TRBJ1-3|.|TRBV9|.
CASSVDGRLYGNTIYF
TGTGCCAGCAGCGTAGACGGCAGGCTATATGGAAACACCATATATTTT
>TRBJ2-1|.|TRBV9|.
CASSVVELNLNEQFF
TGTGCCAGCAGCGTAGTGGAACTAAACCTCAATGAGCAGTTCTTC
>TRBJ2-2|.|TRBV11-2|.
CASSRASWGTGELFF
TGTGCCAGCAGCAGAGCCTCTTGGGGGACCGGGGAGCTGTTTTTT
>TRBJ1-1|.|TRBV5-6|.
CASRHWGGFTEAFF
TGTGCCAGCAGGCACTGGGGGGGATTCACTGAAGCTTTCTTT
>TRBJ1-1|TRBD1|TRBV5-1|.
CASSRGAGGMNTEAFF
TGCGCCAGCAGCCGAGGGGCAGGGGGGATGAACACTGAAGCTTTCTTT
>TRBJ1-1|.|TRBV19|.
CASSIGRDMAEAFF
TGTGCCAGTAGTATAGGTAGGGATATGGCTGAAGCTTTCTTT
>TRBJ2-2|TRBD1|TRBV6-4|few
CASSDSLTGENTGELFF
TGTGCCAGCAGTGACTCATTGACAGGGGAGAACACCGGGGAGCTGTTTTTT
>TRBJ1-6|.|TRBV30|.
CAWARLDSRYNSPLHF
TGTGCCTGGGCGCGCCTTGACAGCCGCTATAATTCACCCCTCCACTTT
>TRBJ2-1|.|TRBV29-1|.
CSHLPGSNSGQFF
TGCAGCCATTTACCAGGGTCGAATTCAGGGCAGTTCTTC
>TRBJ1-4|.|TRBV29-1|.
CSAREQSNEKLFF
TGCAGCGCCCGGGAACAGTCTAATGAAAAACTGTTTTTT
>TRBJ2-1|TRBD2|TRBV29-1|.
CSVEGVRDRARLAGGPSYNEQFF
TGCAGCGTTGAAGGAGTCAGGGACAGGGCGAGACTAGCGGGAGGGCCCTCCTACAATGAGCAGTTCTTC
>TRBJ1-1|TRBD1|TRBV5-1|.
CASSLGDRPEAFF
TGCGCCAGCAGCTTGGGGGACAGACCCGAAGCTTTCTTT
>TRBJ2-5|.|TRBV5-1|once
CASSSSGETQYF
TGCGCCAGCAGCTCCTCTGGAGAGACCCAGTACTTC
>TRBJ2-2|.|TRBV7-3|.
CASSLDSSGELFF
TGTGCCAGCAGCTTAGATAGCTCCGGGGAGCTGTTTTTT
>TRBJ2-1|TRBD2|TRBV11-3|.
CASSPSSGTDGEQFF
TGTGCCAGCAGCCCGTCTAGCGGGACCGACGGGGAGCAGTTCTTC
>TRBJ2-1|.|TRBV6-6|.
CASGPPGVRNEQFF
TGTGCCAGCGGACCCCCGGGCGTGCGCAATGAGCAGTTCTTC
>TRBJ1-5|.|TRBV2|.
CASSPDGTNQPQHF
TGTGCCAGCAGCCCTGACGGAACCAATCAGCCCCAGCATTTT
>TRBJ2-4|TRBD1|TRBV6-1|.
CASSEAYLDRAIQNIQYF
TGTGCCAGCAGTGAAGCGTACCTGGACAGGGCGATCCAAAACATTCAGTACTTC
>TRBJ1-2|.|TRBV30|.
CAWSVGGGNYGYTF
TGTGCCTGGAGTGTAGGGGGGGGCAACTATGGCTACACCTTC
>TRBJ2-5|.|TRBV4-1|once
CASSQGSTRETQYF
TGCGCCAGCAGCCAAGGAAGTACCCGGGAGACCCAGTACTTC
>TRBJ2-3|TRBD2|TRBV10-3|.
CAIGREGVDTQYF
TGTGCCATCGGGCGGGAGGGAGTAGATACGCAGTATTTT
>TRBJ2-2|.|TRBV18|few
CASSPFEQPNTGELFF
TGTGCCAGCTCACCATTCGAACAGCCCAACACCGGGGAGCTGTTTTTT
>TRBJ2-1|TRBD2|TRBV5-6|.
CASGLAGAYNEQFF
TGTGCCAGCGGACTAGCGGGAGCCTACAATGAGCAGTTCTTC
>TRBJ2-3|.|TRBV11-3|.
CASSPSEPRQYF
TGTGCCAGCAGCCCATCCGAGCCACGGCAGTATTTT
>TRBJ1-3|.|TRBV9|.
CASSVNTENTIYF
TGTGCCAGCAGCGTAAATACGGAAAACACCATATATTTT